These T cell receptor beta chains were read from a single sample in a study of early T cells in non-severe SARS-CoV-2 infection. MiXCR, applied by TCRdb to the 5' RACE reads, yields one record per CDR3 protein. The table shows approximately 15,000 distinct CDR3 sequences, with under 7% occurring only once. Sequencing used whole blood, obtained at baseline. The source is an adult who was a healthcare worker with PCR-confirmed SARS-CoV-2 infection or an uninfected control (not recorded which). CDR3s include the opening cysteine and the closing phenylalanine or tryptophan. A D gene is named only where the DNA matches it firmly. Only part of the rows carry a size: once, few, many, or a class if the clone is expanded.

cdr3_nt cdr3_aa d_call clone_size j_call v_call
TGCAGCGTACAGGGGGGGAGGAATGAAGCTTTCTTT CSVQGGRNEAFF TRBD1 once TRBJ1-1 TRBV29-1
TGCGCCAGCAGTGAGTCTGGCACCATGGGGCAGTACTTC CASSESGTMGQYF . . TRBJ2-7 TRBV10-1
TGTGCCAGCAGCTTAGTATCGTCGGGGTCTGGCACAGATACGCAGTATTTT CASSLVSSGSGTDTQYF . many TRBJ2-3 TRBV7-2
TGTGCCAGCAGCCTGGGACAGACTCCGTCACCCCTCCACTTT CASSLGQTPSPLHF TRBD1 few TRBJ1-6 TRBV3-1
TGTGCCAGCAGTCCTTTGCGGGGGGGCTACGAGCAGTACTTC CASSPLRGGYEQYF TRBD2 . TRBJ2-7 TRBV3-1
TGCGCCAGCAGCCAAGGTCGACTCCCTGGAAACACCATATATTTT CASSQGRLPGNTIYF . many TRBJ1-3 TRBV4-1
TGTGCCAGCAGCTACAACACCCCGGGACTAGAGAGTGAGCAGTTCTTC CASSYNTPGLESEQFF TRBD2 few TRBJ2-1 TRBV7-2
TGTGCCAGCAATCTCCGGGGGATCACAGATACGCAGTATTTT CASNLRGITDTQYF . . TRBJ2-3 TRBV28
TGTGCCAGCAGTTCCCCCCGCAGGGAAGGAGATACGCAGTATTTT CASSSPRREGDTQYF . many TRBJ2-3 TRBV12-3/TRBV12-4
TGTGCCAGTAAAGGGGGACCCAGCACAGATACGCAGTATTTT CASKGGPSTDTQYF . many TRBJ2-3 TRBV19
TGTGCCAGCAGTGAAGAAAAGGGACAGGGGGCGGGAGATACGCAGTATTTT CASSEEKGQGAGDTQYF TRBD1 many TRBJ2-3 TRBV6-1
TGTGCCAGCAGTTTATATAACGCTCCCCCCCTGCGCGAGCAGTACTTC CASSLYNAPPLREQYF . many TRBJ2-7 TRBV27
TGCAGTGCGGCCGGGACGCAGTACACTGAAGCTTTCTTT CSAAGTQYTEAFF . . TRBJ1-1 TRBV20-1
TGTGCCACCAACAGGGGGCCGAAGGATGAGCAGTTCTTC CATNRGPKDEQFF TRBD1 many TRBJ2-1 TRBV24-1
TGCAGCGTTGCCCCAGGGTTTGGCACAGATACGCAGTATTTT CSVAPGFGTDTQYF . . TRBJ2-3 TRBV29-1
TGTGCCAGCAGTCCCGCCCTGATGGGCTACACCTTC CASSPALMGYTF . many TRBJ1-2 TRBV6-2/TRBV6-3
TGCAGTGCTAGAAAGACGGGCAATCAGCCCCAGCATTTT CSARKTGNQPQHF . many TRBJ1-5 TRBV20-1
TGTGCCATCAGTGATTTGGGAGAGGAGACCCAGTACTTC CAISDLGEETQYF . many TRBJ2-5 TRBV10-3
TGTGCCAGCAGTTACGGGGGGACTAACTATGGCTACACCTTC CASSYGGTNYGYTF . . TRBJ1-2 TRBV6-5
TGCAGTGCTAGAGACCCGACAGGGGATGAAGATCAGCCCCAGCATTTT CSARDPTGDEDQPQHF TRBD1 many TRBJ1-5 TRBV20-1
TGTGCCAGCAAAAGAGGAGGGGCGGACAGCAATCAGCCCCAGCATTTT CASKRGGADSNQPQHF . many TRBJ1-5 TRBV6-5
TGCGCCAGCAGCATGGGACAGGGGGCCGGTGAGCAGTTCTTC CASSMGQGAGEQFF TRBD1 many TRBJ2-1 TRBV5-1
TGTGCCACCAGAAGGACTAGCGGGGAAACCGGGGAGCTGTTTTTT CATRRTSGETGELFF TRBD2 many TRBJ2-2 TRBV15
TGTGCCAGCAGTATCACTCCCTCAGGGTCTGGGGCCAACGTCCTGACTTTC CASSITPSGSGANVLTF . many TRBJ2-6 TRBV6-2/TRBV6-3
TGCGCCAGCAGCCAAGGACCCAGCGGGGGGTTTGATACGCAGTATTTT CASSQGPSGGFDTQYF TRBD2 many TRBJ2-3 TRBV4-3
TGCAGTGCTAGGGACCCATTGACTAGCGGAAAAGAGACCCAGTACTTC CSARDPLTSGKETQYF TRBD2 medium-sized TRBJ2-5 TRBV20-1
TGCAGTGCCCTCAGAGGGAGGGGGCTTCAGTTCTTC CSALRGRGLQFF . many TRBJ2-1 TRBV20-1
TGTGCCAGCAGCATCGGGACAGGAGCGCTCTCCTACAATGAGCAGTTCTTC CASSIGTGALSYNEQFF TRBD1 . TRBJ2-1 TRBV3-1
TGTGCCAGTAGGGGACAGTTCTCCGGCGCCAACGTCCTGACTTTC CASRGQFSGANVLTF TRBD1 many TRBJ2-6 TRBV19
TGTGCCAGCTCTACTCGATACTATGGCTACACCTTC CASSTRYYGYTF . few TRBJ1-2 TRBV6-2/TRBV6-3
TGTGCCAGCAGCCAAGATTTTCGGGGGGCAGGAAATGAGCAGTTCTTC CASSQDFRGAGNEQFF . many TRBJ2-1 TRBV3-1
TGTGCCAGCAGTTCGGGACTAGCTGCGGGGGGCCTCACAGATACGCAGTATTTT CASSSGLAAGGLTDTQYF TRBD2 many TRBJ2-3 TRBV3-1
TGTGCCAGCAGCGATCGGACACCATCACCCCTCCACTTT CASSDRTPSPLHF . . TRBJ1-6 TRBV5-6
TGTGCCAGCAGCCCCCAGGCGGGGGGGAACACAGATACGCAGTATTTT CASSPQAGGNTDTQYF TRBD2 few TRBJ2-3 TRBV7-9
TGTGCCAGCAGCTTAGATCCGGCCGCCTACGAGCAGTACTTC CASSLDPAAYEQYF . many TRBJ2-7 TRBV11-2
TGTGCTAGTGGTCCCGACAGGACTAATCAGCCCCAGCATTTT CASGPDRTNQPQHF . many TRBJ1-5 TRBV12-5
TGTGCCAGCAGCTTAGAATCAGGGTACTCTGGAAACACCATATATTTT CASSLESGYSGNTIYF . many TRBJ1-3 TRBV13
TGTGCCAGCAGTTACCTGGGCGTGAACACTGAAGCTTTCTTT CASSYLGVNTEAFF . many TRBJ1-1 TRBV6-5
TGCGCCAGCAGCCAAAGGGCTAGCGGGGGTGCAGGAGAGACCCAGTACTTC CASSQRASGGAGETQYF TRBD2 many TRBJ2-5 TRBV4-3
TGCGCCAGCAGCGGATCAGGGTCCCAAGAGACCCAGTACTTC CASSGSGSQETQYF . many TRBJ2-5 TRBV5-1
TGTGCCATCAGTAAAGGGACTAGCGGGGATGAGCAGTTCTTC CAISKGTSGDEQFF TRBD2 medium-sized TRBJ2-1 TRBV10-3
TGCAGTGCTGGAGCGGGGGCAGGGTCACCCCTCCACTTT CSAGAGAGSPLHF . many TRBJ1-6 TRBV20-1
TGTGCCAGCAGCGGCAGGTCGAGCTCCTATAATTCACCCCTCCACTTT CASSGRSSSYNSPLHF . many TRBJ1-6 TRBV7-8
TGTGCCAGCAGCTCGACAGGGGGCTCCTACAATGAGCAGTTCTTC CASSSTGGSYNEQFF TRBD1 many TRBJ2-1 TRBV7-6
TGCGCCAGCAGCTTCGGGACTCGGGCTGAAAAACTGTTTTTT CASSFGTRAEKLFF . few TRBJ1-4 TRBV5-1